Listed here are 13 T cell receptor beta chains from one sample, sequenced in a study of cytomegalovirus exposure and HLA in healthy donors. In the PCR, 60 Vbeta and 13 Jbeta primers were used. Clones were read by immunoSEQ multiplex PCR, and TCRdb kept only the in-frame ones, dropping some. The table for this sample gives 200,000 to 250,000 clones. Sequencing used PBMCs. The receptor source for this set is a girl aged 2-10 years in good health and CMV-seropositive.

This sequence joins TRBV6-5 and TRBJ1-1; D is unclear. Germline-derived CDR1 and CDR2 are MNHEY and SVGAGI. V lost 2 bases to trimming and J lost 5 bases, with 15 bases between them. The CDR3 extends over 15 amino acids. In DNA form, the CDR3 reads TGTGCCAGCAGTTACATTCAGGCTGGGCCGACTGAAGCTTTCTTT. Translating it yields CASSYIQAGPTEAFF.

This sequence joins TRBV27 and TRBJ1-2; D gene ambiguous. CDR1 and CDR2 (germline): MNHEY, SMNVEV (reference sequence). The CDR3 runs to 13 residues. The ends were cut back, 2 bases at V and 2 bases at J, with 6 bases in the middle. In nucleotides, the CDR3 is TGTGCCAGCAGTTTAGCTAGCAACTATGGCTACACCTTC. It translates to CASSLASNYGYTF.

The chain carries TRBV19 and TRBJ1-5; possibly TRBD1 for D (5 bases). This CDR3 comprises 14 residues. The V and J ends lost 4 bases and 4 bases respectively, with 11 bases between them. The germline CDR1 and CDR2 sequences are LNHDA and SQIVND (reference sequence). The CDR3 region is CASSRGLVNQPQHF. CDR3 DNA sequence: TGTGCCAGTAGTAGGGGACTGGTTAATCAGCCCCAGCATTTT.

The rearrangement links TRBV18 to TRBJ2-7; D is possibly TRBD2 (5 bases). This CDR3 contains 13 residues. The V gene's germline CDR1 is KGHSH and CDR2 LQKENI. V was trimmed by 3 bases and J by 1 base, leaving 7 bases between them. The CDR3 here is CASSPGSSYEQYF. The CDR3 DNA reads TGTGCCAGCTCACCGGGGAGTTCCTACGAGCAGTACTTC.

The V and J genes are TRBV19 and TRBJ2-3; a weak D match, TRBD1 (5 bases). V shed 7 bases and J shed 5 bases, with 16 bases lying between them. Germline CDR1 and CDR2: LNHDA and SQIVND (reference sequence). The CDR3 sequence is 14 residues long. In DNA form, the CDR3 reads TGTGCCAGTATGTCACAGGCGGTGCGAGATACGCAGTATTTT. Its translation: CASMSQAVRDTQYF.

The chain combines TRBV29-1 with TRBJ2-1; possibly TRBD2 for D (6 bases). V lost 3 bases to trimming and J lost 2 bases, with 8 bases between them. CDR3 size: 13 residues. Germline lookup yields CDR1 SQVTM and CDR2 ANQGSEA. In DNA, the CDR3 is TGCAGCGTTGAGGGGGGAACCTACAATGAGCAGTTCTTC. This codes for CSVEGGTYNEQFF.

V is TRBV18 and J is TRBJ2-1, with a tentative D call TRBD2 (6 bases). In germline, CDR1 is KGHSH, CDR2 LQKENI. This CDR3 region has 15 residues. V gave up 3 bases and J gave up 8 bases, with 17 bases separating them. The chain's CDR3 is CASSPRGVGFDEQFF. The CDR3 DNA is TGTGCCAGCTCACCTCGCGGGGTGGGTTTCGATGAGCAGTTCTTC.

This rearrangement joins TRBV4-1 to TRBJ2-1; D is possibly TRBD2 (6 bases). The V end lost 4 bases, the J end lost 9 bases, and 16 bases lay between the germline ends. CDR1 is MGHRA and CDR2 is YSYEKL in the germline V gene. CDR3 length: 14 amino acids. The CDR3 protein is CASSLLGGVGEQFF. CDR3 coding DNA: TGCGCCAGCAGCCTCCTCGGCGGGGTCGGTGAGCAGTTCTTC.

The chain employs TRBV28 and TRBJ2-5, with 7 nucleotides matching TRBD1. Germline trimming cut 2 bases from V and 1 base from J; bases unmatched to any gene: 7. Germline V gene sequence: CDR1 MDHEN, CDR2 SYDVKM. CDR3 length equals 16 residues. CDR3 protein: CASSLGQGTVQETQYF. As DNA, the CDR3 is TGTGCCAGCAGTTTAGGTCAAGGGACAGTCCAAGAGACCCAGTACTTC. Full variable domain (missing parts from reference TRBV28 and TRBJ2-5): DVKVTQSSRYLVKRTGEKVFLECVQDMDHENMFWYRQDPGLGLRLIYFSYDVKMKEKGDIPEGYSVSREKKERFSLILESASTNQTSMYLCASSLGQGTVQETQYFGPGTRLLVL.

The chain combines TRBV29-1 with TRBJ2-5; 7 bases line up with TRBD1. The CDR3 sequence is 13 residues long. The junction had 2 bases not matched to a gene; V was cut back by 3 bases and J by 1 base. Germline loops: CDR1 SQVTM, CDR2 ANQGSEA. This chain's CDR3 is CSVEGTAQETQYF. The CDR3 region has the DNA TGCAGCGTTGAGGGGACAGCCCAAGAGACCCAGTACTTC.

The genes are TRBV5-1 and TRBJ2-5, with TRBD1 matching 10 bases. Germline loops: CDR1 SGHRS, CDR2 YFSETQ. Trimming at V came to 3 bases and at J to 4 bases, leaving 12 bases not matched to a gene. The CDR3 is 17 residues long. The CDR3 spells CASSSGTGDRSGETQYF. For the CDR3, the DNA is TGCGCCAGCAGCTCCGGGACAGGGGATAGGTCCGGAGAGACCCAGTACTTC.

For this clone: At one end, the junction sequence differs from germline, possibly due to a read error. The chain uses TRBV7-7 and TRBJ2-1, with D uncertain. The CDR3 length is 15 residues. Germline CDR1 and CDR2: SSHAT and FNYEAQ (reference sequence). CDR3 in amino acids: CASSLDLVSYNEQFF. CDR3 in DNA: TGTGCTAGCAGCTTAGACCTAGTCTCCTACAATGAGCAGTTCTTC.

This sequence joins TRBV19 and TRBJ1-5; D is undetermined. V was pared by 6 bases and J by 3 bases, with 12 bases between. Germline V CDR1 and CDR2: LNHDA, SQIVND (reference sequence). The CDR3 loop spans 14 amino acids. CDR3: CASSPGSNNQPQHF. Written as DNA, the CDR3 is TGTGCCAGTAGCCCAGGATCAAACAATCAGCCCCAGCATTTT. Looking up the rest from reference TRBV19 and TRBJ1-5 gives the full variable domain: DGGITQSPKYLFRKEGQNVTLSCEQNLNHDAMYWYRQDPGQGLRLIYYSQIVNDFQKGDIAEGYSVSREKKESFPLTVTSAQKNPTAFYLCASSPGSNNQPQHFGDGTRLSIL.